The TCR beta chain described here comes from a study of CD8 T cell repertoires and HIV-1 epitope variants. Whole-study context: Each of Twenty-five Gag and Nef epitope peptides stimulated a separate culture.

On the immunoSEQ platform, TCR beta CDR3s were sequenced at survey depth. Assay used: immunoSEQ multiplex PCR; TCRdb lists only in-frame clones, some missing. The sample yields roughly 5,000 clones, roughly 66% seen once. General study results and limits: Under ten antigen-specific TCR beta clonotypes were found; more than five seemed cross-reactive to variants.

This clone has just a few counts. Its matching antigen is unknown. This sequence was found in a male donor with HIV. Sequenced sample: cultured CD8+ T cells derived from PBMCs.

The chain's CDR3 is CASSVAPGEEYGYTF. CDR3 nucleotides: TGTGCCAGCAGCGTAGCTCCAGGGGAAGAATATGGCTACACCTTC. This chain connects TRBV9 to TRBJ1-2; D may be TRBD1 (6 bases). The CDR3 runs to 15 residues. V was trimmed by 0 bases and J by 5 bases, leaving 14 bases between them. CDR1 and CDR2 from the germline V gene are SGDLS and YYNGEE.